Presented here are 26 T cell receptor beta chains from one specimen sequenced in a study of CD8+CD57+ T cells in acquired aplastic anemia. TCR beta VDJ and CDR3 were profiled, and genomic DNA was the template. TCRdb recomputed calls from the reads with MiXCR, one row per CDR3 protein. This table holds more than 250,000 distinct CDR3 sequences, approximately 57% found once. The sequenced sample consisted of sorted CD4+, CD8+, or CD8+CD57+ T cells (not recorded which) from PBMCs. These receptors were obtained from a human donor with severe aplastic anemia or a healthy control (not recorded which).

This rearrangement joins TRBV20-1 to TRBJ1-5; no clear D gene. The CDR3 runs 13 residues. CDR1 DFQATT and CDR2 SNEGSKA come from the germline V gene (reference sequence). Trimming shortened V by 0 bases and J by 3 bases, and 6 bases separated the two germline ends. The DNA of the CDR3 is TGCAGTGCTAGAGATGGGGTCAATCAGCCCCAGCATTTT. Protein sequence: CSARDGVNQPQHF.

This clonotype was seen ten or more times. This sequence joins TRBV19 and TRBJ1-6; D call uncertain. V dropped 4 bases and J dropped 7 bases, with 14 bases sitting between them. The germline CDR1 and CDR2 sequences are LNHDA and SQIVND (reference sequence). The CDR3 is made up of 15 amino acids. The CDR3 here is CASSTETRANSPLHF. CDR3 DNA: TGTGCCAGTAGTACAGAGACAAGGGCAAATTCACCCCTCCACTTT.

This clonotype was detected ten times or more. This sequence joins TRBV27 and TRBJ1-1; TRBD1 might be the D (5 bases). Germline CDR1 MNHEY, CDR2 SMNVEV (reference sequence). The CDR3 length is 14 residues. V lost 3 bases and J lost 6, with 14 bases in between. The CDR3 region has the DNA TGTGCCAGCAGTTTGGGGGGGTATATCGCTGAAGCTTTCTTT. Its translation: CASSLGGYIAEAFF.

The CDR3 loop is CASSSTTGLNSPLHF. CDR3 DNA sequence: TGTGCCAGCAGTTCCACCACAGGCCTAAATTCACCCCTCCACTTT. This chain links TRBV6-5 with TRBJ1-6; D perhaps matches TRBD1 (5 bases). The germline CDR1 and CDR2 sequences are MNHEY and SVGAGI. Trimming shortened V by 4 bases and J by 7 bases, and 14 bases separated the two germline ends. The CDR3 is 15 residues long.

The rearrangement uses TRBV19 and TRBJ1-5, with D perhaps matching TRBD1 (5 bases). Deletions cut 2 bases from V and 3 bases from J, with 8 bases between. CDR3 size: 14 residues. Germline CDR1 reads LNHDA; CDR2 reads SQIVND (reference sequence). In nucleotides, the CDR3 is TGTGCCAGTAGTATAAGCAGGGACAATCAGCCCCAGCATTTT. Translating it yields CASSISRDNQPQHF.

This clonotype was detected many times. The rearrangement links TRBV6-5 to TRBJ1-3, with D possibly being TRBD1 (5 bases). This CDR3 comprises 14 residues. The V end lost 6 bases, the J end lost 0 bases, and 9 bases lay between the germline ends. CDR1 and CDR2 (germline): MNHEY, SVGAGI. The CDR3 reads CASSPQVSGNTIYF. DNA for the CDR3: TGTGCCAGCAGCCCACAGGTCTCTGGAAACACCATATATTTT.

This clonotype has ten or more counts. The V and J genes are TRBV5-5 and TRBJ1-2; D call uncertain. Trimming stripped 6 bases from V and 4 bases from J, with 16 bases between. CDR3 length: 14 residues. Germline lookup yields CDR1 SGHKS and CDR2 YYEKEE (reference sequence). This chain's CDR3 is CASILDPAGYGYTF. CDR3 DNA: TGTGCCAGCATCCTAGACCCCGCTGGCTATGGCTACACCTTC.

The genes are TRBV7-8 and TRBJ1-6; the D is unclear. The V end lost 5 bases, the J end lost 10 bases, and 12 bases lay between the germline ends. This CDR3 has 13 residues. Germline V gene sequence: CDR1 SGHVS, CDR2 FQNEAQ. Here the CDR3 DNA reads TGTGCCAGCAGCCCCAGTCGGAGATCACCCCTCCACTTT. It is translated as CASSPSRRSPLHF.

The chain couples TRBV11-2 to TRBJ2-3; 8 bases agree with TRBD2. Germline values: CDR1 SGHAT, CDR2 FQNNGV. J gave up 1 base and V 5 bases, and 5 bases lay outside the gene matches. The CDR3 loop spans 15 amino acids. CDR3 in DNA: TGTGCCAGCAGCCTCCGGGAGGGGGGCACAGATACGCAGTATTTT. Translation: CASSLREGGTDTQYF.

This clonotype occurred a few times. V is TRBV5-8 and J is TRBJ1-5; D unresolved. Trimming took 3 bases from V and 7 from J, leaving 8 bases between them. In germline, CDR1 is SGHTS, CDR2 YDEGEE. The length of the CDR3 is 12 residues. CDR3 DNA: TGTGCCAGCAGCTCCCCCCCACAGCCCCAGCATTTT. Translated, it gives CASSSPPQPQHF. The full variable domain, completed using reference TRBV5-8 and TRBJ1-5, is EAGVTQSPTHLIKTRGQQATLRCSPISGHTSVYWYQQALGLGLQFLLWYDEGEERNRGNFPPRFSGRQFPNYSSELNVNALELEDSALYLCASSSPPQPQHFGDGTRLSIL.

Concerning this clonotype itself: No conserved phenylalanine or tryptophan ends this CDR3, so it is likely a read error. V is TRBV9 and J is TRBJ2-3; 7 bases match TRBD2. This CDR3 comprises 16 residues. Germline CDR1 and CDR2: SGDLS and YYNGEE. The trim removed 4 bases at V and 2 bases at J, leaving 10 bases unmatched. CDR3 DNA sequence: TGTGCCAGCAGCACCAGCCCCAGCGGGGCCACAGATACGCAGTATGTT. It yields the protein CASSTSPSGATDTQYV.

This clonotype occurred once. This chain connects TRBV25-1 to TRBJ2-1; unclear D gene. CDR1 MGHDK and CDR2 SYGVNS come from the germline V gene. The CDR3 extends over 15 amino acids. V lost 2 bases and J lost 0, with 8 bases in between. CDR3 sequence (DNA): TGTGCCAGCAGTGAAGGAGAGAGCTCCTACAATGAGCAGTTCTTC. Protein sequence: CASSEGESSYNEQFF. Complete variable domain (other parts from reference TRBV25-1 and TRBJ2-1): EADIYQTPRYLVIGTGKKITLECSQTMGHDKMYWYQQDPGMELHLIHYSYGVNSTEKGDLSSESTVSRIRTEHFPLTLESARPSHTSQYLCASSEGESSYNEQFFGPGTRLTVL.

V gene TRBV10-3 combines with J gene TRBJ1-1; possibly TRBD1 for D (6 bases). The V end lost 7 bases, the J end lost 1 base, and 13 bases lay between the germline ends. The CDR3 loop spans 14 amino acids. Germline loops: CDR1 ENHRY, CDR2 SYGVKD. The CDR3 DNA sequence: TGTGCCATCACACAAAAAGGGGGGAACACTGAAGCTTTCTTT. Its protein product is CAITQKGGNTEAFF.

The chain links TRBV2 to TRBJ2-5; 11 nucleotides match TRBD2. The CDR3 has 16 residues. CDR1 is SNHLY and CDR2 is FYNNEI in the germline V gene. V lost 3 bases and J lost 2; bases outside the gene matches: 5. The CDR3 DNA is TGTGCCAGCAGTGAGCTAGCGGGGGGACCGCAAGAGACCCAGTACTTC. Encoded protein: CASSELAGGPQETQYF.

The V call is TRBV2, the J call TRBJ2-7; D uncertain. This CDR3 comprises 12 residues. Trimming took 2 bases from V and 4 from J, leaving 6 bases between them. Germline assignment: CDR1 SNHLY and CDR2 FYNNEI. The CDR3 sequence is CASSEWDYEQYF. The DNA of the CDR3 is TGTGCCAGCAGTGAATGGGATTACGAGCAGTACTTC.

This clonotype was detected many times. This chain uses TRBV24-1 with TRBJ1-2; D is unresolved. Trimming stripped 3 bases from V and 4 bases from J, with 26 bases between. The germline CDR1 and CDR2 sequences are KGHDR and SFDVKD. This CDR3 comprises 19 residues. The chain's CDR3 is CATSDSMDALDIRGYGYTF. The CDR3 bases are TGTGCCACCAGTGATAGTATGGATGCACTGGATATTCGGGGCTATGGCTACACCTTC.

This clonotype was detected ten times or more. This rearrangement joins TRBV7-8 to TRBJ1-1, with TRBD1 matching over 7 bases. This CDR3 has 12 amino acids. Germline CDR1 SGHVS, CDR2 FQNEAQ. V lost 5 bases, J lost 7 bases, and 4 bases stayed unmatched. CDR3 residues: CASSAPGGEAFF. CDR3 DNA sequence: TGTGCCAGCAGCGCCCCAGGGGGTGAAGCTTTCTTT.

V usage is TRBV29-1 and J usage is TRBJ2-1, with D possibly TRBD1 on 6 matching bases. CDR3 length: 12 residues. Between the trimmed V and J ends, which lost 8 bases and 6 bases, there was a span of 14 bases. Germline V gene lookup returns CDR1 SQVTM and CDR2 ANQGSEA. This CDR3 is CSTKQGSNEQFF. The CDR3 DNA sequence: TGCAGCACCAAACAGGGCAGCAATGAGCAGTTCTTC.

Concerning this clonotype: One base away lies a much larger clone, so this may be a sequencing read error. The CDR3 ends on some other residue instead of the conserved phenylalanine or tryptophan, so this is likely a read error. The chain joins TRBV20-1 to TRBJ2-7; the match to TRBD1 covers 7 bases. The V and J ends lost 2 bases and 2 bases, in that order; junction bases with no gene match: 9. Germline CDR1 reads DFQATT; CDR2 reads SNEGSKA (reference sequence). The CDR3 length is 15 residues. The CDR3 loop reads CSARIGTAGPYEQYL. The DNA of the CDR3 is TGCAGTGCTAGAATCGGGACAGCCGGCCCCTACGAGCAGTACCTC.

The chain is built from TRBV28 and TRBJ2-7; D gene ambiguous. Trimming took off 8 bases at V and 0 bases at J, with 5 bases between the two ends. CDR3 length: 11 residues. The V gene's germline CDR1 is MDHEN and CDR2 SYDVKM. In DNA form, the CDR3 reads TGTGCCAGCCGTGACTCCTACGAGCAGTACTTC. Translation gives CASRDSYEQYF.

V gene TRBV9 combines with J gene TRBJ2-4; no clear D. Germline V lookup: CDR1 SGDLS, CDR2 YYNGEE. V dropped 0 bases and J dropped 2 bases, with 3 bases sitting between them. The CDR3 is 13 amino acids. The CDR3 DNA sequence: TGTGCCAGCAGCGTAGGCCCCAAAAACATTCAGTACTTC. This codes for CASSVGPKNIQYF.

The J gene is TRBJ2-5, the V gene TRBV7-9, with D possibly matching TRBD2 (6 bases). V was clipped by 5 bases and J by 5 bases, with 15 bases between them. The CDR3 covers 14 residues. The germline V gene encodes CDR1 SEHNR and CDR2 FQNEAQ (reference sequence). The CDR3 DNA reads TGTGCCAGCAGCCGGACACGGGGGAGGGAGACCCAGTACTTC. Protein sequence: CASSRTRGRETQYF.

There are many counts of this clonotype. The rearrangement links TRBV11-2 to TRBJ2-1; 15 nucleotides match TRBD2. CDR1 SGHAT and CDR2 FQNNGV come from the germline V gene. The CDR3 spans 17 residues. The V gene end was trimmed by 1 base and the J gene end by 4 bases; junction bases not matched to a gene: 2. The CDR3 protein is CASSLGTSGGAYNEQFF. The CDR3 DNA follows: TGTGCCAGCAGCTTAGGGACTAGCGGGGGGGCATACAATGAGCAGTTCTTC.

This clonotype appeared a few times. The rearrangement joins TRBV7-2 to TRBJ2-3, with 12 bases fitting TRBD2. CDR1 and CDR2 from the germline V gene are SGHTA and FQGNSA. This CDR3 contains 16 residues. V trimming: 4 bases; J trimming: 1 base; junction bases outside the gene matches: 3. The CDR3 spells CASSSRLAGGTDTQYF. The CDR3 DNA sequence: TGTGCCAGCAGCTCACGACTAGCGGGGGGCACAGATACGCAGTATTTT. The complete variable domain, with remaining parts taken from reference TRBV7-2 and TRBJ2-3, reads GAGVSQSPSNKVTEKGKDVELRCDPISGHTALYWYRQSLGQGLEFLIYFQGNSAPDKSGLPSDRFSAERTGGSVSTLTIQRTQQEDSAVYLCASSSRLAGGTDTQYFGPGTRLTVL.

This rearrangement joins TRBV19 to TRBJ2-6, with TRBD1 identical over 8 bases. Unmatched junction bases numbered 7, after V lost 6 bases and J lost 6 bases. This CDR3 is built from 15 residues. Germline lookup yields CDR1 LNHDA and CDR2 SQIVND (reference sequence). The CDR3 here is CASSSRGQAANVLTF. CDR3 nucleotide sequence: TGTGCCAGTAGCAGCCGGGGACAGGCGGCCAACGTCCTGACTTTC.

The chain uses TRBV14 and TRBJ2-1, with a weak D call TRBD1 (5 bases). Looked up from germline, CDR1 is SGHDN and CDR2 is FVKESK. Trimming shortened V by 1 base and J by 10 bases, and 17 bases separated the two germline ends. This CDR3 is built from 15 residues. CDR3 amino acids: CASSQASQGRYEQFF. As DNA, the CDR3 is TGTGCCAGCAGCCAAGCGTCGCAGGGCAGATACGAGCAGTTCTTC. The full variable domain, with the rest looked up from reference TRBV14 and TRBJ2-1, is EAGVTQFPSHSVIEKGQTVTLRCDPISGHDNLYWYRRVMGKEIKFLLHFVKESKQDESGMPNNRFLAERTGGTYSTLKVQPAELEDSGVYFCASSQASQGRYEQFFGPGTRLTVL.